This T cell receptor beta chain was identified in a study of blood T cell repertoires in COVID-19. Whole-study context: There were acute and convalescent COVID-19 samples, and they came from the United States, Italy and Spain. T cells, B-cell-depleted T cells, or PBMCs supplied cDNA or gDNA.

The table came from immunoSEQ multiplex PCR; TCRdb's copy has only in-frame clones and leaves some out. Among about 200,000 clones listed, 70% to 85% were seen once. The CDR3 runs 12 residues. The ends were cut back, 4 bases at V and 6 bases at J, with 10 bases in the middle. This TCR was sampled from a human donor with acute or convalescent COVID-19. The donor label of this sample is uncertain. Sequenced sample: peripheral blood. The chain joins TRBV12-3 or TRBV12-4 to TRBJ2-7; D is uncertain. The CDR3 is CASSSQWSEQYF. CDR3 DNA: TGTGCCAGCAGTTCACAATGGAGCGAGCAGTACTTC.